This is a list of T cell receptor beta chains from one sample in a study of tumor-infiltrating lymphocytes in primary liver carcinoma. Using its own MiXCR run on the multiplex PCR reads, TCRdb lists one record per CDR3 protein. The sample has 310,000 or so distinct CDR3 sequences, roughly two thirds seen once. Sequencing input: peripheral blood. Every receptor here comes from a man aged 40-49 years with primary liver carcinoma and hepatitis B virus infection. CDR3s include the opening cysteine and the closing phenylalanine or tryptophan. D genes are given only for firm matches. Size values are once, few and many counts, or a class for expanded clones, and some rows have none.

v_call,d_call,j_call,clone_size,cdr3_aa,cdr3_nt
TRBV10-2,TRBD1,TRBJ2-7,.,CASSWGQYYEQYF,TGCGCCAGCAGCTGGGGACAGTATTACGAGCAGTACTTC
TRBV11-2,.,TRBJ2-2,.,CAGRETNIGELFF,TGTGCCGGCCGGGAGACCAACATCGGGGAGCTGTTTTTC
TRBV5-1,.,TRBJ2-5,.,CASSPGLAQETQYF,TGCGCCAGCAGCCCAGGACTGGCCCAAGAGACCCAGTACTTC
TRBV4-1,.,TRBJ1-3,.,CISSQDLGDAIYF,TGCATCAGCAGCCAAGATCTCGGAGACGCCATATATTTT
TRBV11-2,.,TRBJ1-1,.,CASSSTTETFF,TGTGCCAGCAGTTCAACCACTGAAACTTTCTTT
TRBV11-2,.,TRBJ2-1,.,CVSSPVYNEQFF,TGTGTCAGCAGCCCAGTCTACAATGAGCAGTTCTTC
TRBV6-5,.,TRBJ1-2,many,CASSPTGSNYGYTF,TGTGCCAGCAGCCCAACAGGGTCTAACTATGGCTACACCTTC
TRBV11-1,.,TRBJ2-1,.,CASSSPQAVEAAPGRNEQFF,TGTGCCAGCAGCTCCCCTCAGGCAGTAGAAGCAGCCCCGGGGCGCAATGAGCAGTTCTTC
TRBV29-1,TRBD2,TRBJ2-7,many,CSVRLAEYSYEQYF,TGCAGCGTTAGACTAGCGGAGTACTCCTACGAGCAGTACTTC
TRBV5-1,.,TRBJ2-5,few,CASSLPAGQETQYF,TGCGCCAGCAGCTTGCCGGCAGGTCAAGAGACCCAGTACTTC
TRBV29-1,.,TRBJ2-7,.,CSVVPGSYGQYF,TGCAGCGTTGTTCCAGGCTCCTACGGGCAGTACTTC
TRBV5-1,.,TRBJ2-2,.,CACRPDRNTGELFF,TGCGCCTGCAGACCGGACAGGAACACCGGGGAGCTGTTTTTT
TRBV6-1,.,TRBJ2-5,.,CASSAASLTTGHETQYF,TGTGCTAGCAGTGCAGCGAGCCTTACGACAGGTCACGAGACCCAGTACTTC
TRBV20-1,.,TRBJ2-7,.,CSARVQSYEQYF,TGCAGTGCTAGGGTTCAGTCCTACGAGCAGTACTTC